Listed here are 10 T cell receptor beta chains from one sample, sequenced in a study of blood T cell repertoires in COVID-19. Libraries were prepared by immunoSEQ multiplex PCR; TCRdb keeps only in-frame clonotypes and omits some of them. The sample yields about 140,000 clones, 80% to 90% seen once. Sequencing was carried out using peripheral blood. The receptors come from a woman in her thirties or forties with acute or convalescent COVID-19.

The CDR3 loop is CASRPTTAFEQFF. CDR3 DNA: TGTGCCAGCAGACCCACGACAGCTTTTGAGCAGTTCTTC. The rearrangement joins TRBV6-5 to TRBJ2-1; TRBD1 might be the D (5 bases). Germline-derived CDR1 and CDR2 are MNHEY and SVGAGI. CDR3 length equals 13 residues. Deletions cut 6 bases from V and 9 bases from J, with 15 bases between.

The gene calls are TRBV4-1 and TRBJ2-7, with 14 bases lining up with TRBD2. The CDR3 is 17 residues long. The germline V gene has CDR1 MGHRA and CDR2 YSYEKL. Trimming at V came to 4 bases and at J to 5 bases, leaving 10 bases not matched to a gene. The CDR3 sequence: CASSPGTSGSSAHEQYF. For the CDR3, the DNA is TGCGCCAGCAGCCCCGGGACTAGCGGGAGTTCAGCCCACGAGCAGTACTTC.

This chain joins TRBV28 and TRBJ1-5; D is uncertain. CDR1 and CDR2 (germline): MDHEN, SYDVKM. This CDR3 has 14 amino acids. V was cut by 5 bases and J by 4 bases, with 12 bases left in between. CDR3 DNA sequence: TGTGCCAGCAGTCTCGACAAACATAATCAGCCCCAGCATTTT. As protein: CASSLDKHNQPQHF.

The rearrangement uses TRBV12-3 or TRBV12-4 and TRBJ2-5, with a possible D match to TRBD2 (6 bases). V was trimmed by 5 bases and J by 3 bases, leaving 10 bases between them. This CDR3 spans 13 amino acids. DNA for the CDR3: TGTGCCAGCAGTACTAGCTTAAAAGAGACCCAGTACTTC. It codes for CASSTSLKETQYF.

The rearrangement joins TRBV2 to TRBJ2-3; a possible D gene is TRBD1 (6 bases). The V end was cut by 4 bases, the J end by 4 bases, with 12 bases between. In germline, CDR1 is SNHLY, CDR2 FYNNEI. The CDR3 length is 14 residues. This CDR3 is CASSVTGRADTQYF. Written as DNA, the CDR3 is TGTGCCAGCAGTGTCACAGGGAGAGCAGATACGCAGTATTTT.

The genes are TRBV6-1 and TRBJ1-6; D might be TRBD1 (6 bases). CDR3 length equals 15 residues. Germline V gene sequence: CDR1 MNHNS, CDR2 SASEGT. Trimming left V 1 base short and J 9 bases short, with 13 bases between. The CDR3 reads CASSEVGGAGSPLHF. The CDR3 coding sequence is TGTGCCAGCAGTGAAGTTGGGGGGGCAGGTTCACCCCTCCACTTT.

The chain recombines TRBV7-7 with TRBJ2-5, with TRBD1 matching 10 bases. The germline V gene encodes CDR1 SSHAT and CDR2 FNYEAQ (reference sequence). V gave up 5 bases and J gave up 1 base; unmatched junction bases: 4. CDR3 length equals 15 residues. This chain's CDR3 is CASSPRQGAQETQYF. CDR3 coding DNA: TGTGCCAGCAGCCCCCGACAGGGGGCCCAAGAGACCCAGTACTTC. The whole variable domain, remainder taken from reference TRBV7-7 and TRBJ2-5, is GAGVSQSPRYKVTKRGQDVTLRCDPISSHATLYWYQQALGQGPEFLTYFNYEAQPDKSGLPSDRFSAERPEGSISTLTIQRTEQRDSAMYRCASSPRQGAQETQYFGPGTRLLVL.

This sequence joins TRBV6-6 and TRBJ2-1; 9 bases line up with TRBD1. Germline V gene sequence: CDR1 MNHNY, CDR2 SVGAGI (reference sequence). V was clipped by 4 bases and J by 9 bases; unmatched bases: 10. This CDR3 is built from 15 residues. The CDR3 sequence: CASSFSGQGRGEQFF. As DNA, the CDR3 is TGTGCCAGCAGTTTTTCGGGACAGGGTAGGGGTGAGCAGTTCTTC.

The chain recombines TRBV5-5 with TRBJ2-3; 9 nucleotides align to TRBD1. With 3 bases clipped from V and 6 bases from J, the junction kept 8 bases outside the gene matches. The CDR3 has 15 residues. Germline CDR1 is SGHKS and CDR2 is YYEKEE (reference sequence). CDR3 sequence: CASSSPGTGWDTQYF. The CDR3 DNA follows: TGTGCCAGCAGCTCCCCCGGGACAGGGTGGGATACGCAGTATTTT.

This clone appeared a few times. CDR3 residues: CASSVGPSGTGGEKLFF. The CDR3 region has the DNA TGTGCCAGCAGCGTGGGCCCTAGCGGGACAGGGGGTGAAAAACTGTTTTTT. The chain couples TRBV9 to TRBJ1-4; 11 positions match TRBD1. CDR3 length equals 17 residues. J lost 7 bases, V lost 2 bases, and 10 bases had no gene match. Germline V gene sequence: CDR1 SGDLS, CDR2 YYNGEE.